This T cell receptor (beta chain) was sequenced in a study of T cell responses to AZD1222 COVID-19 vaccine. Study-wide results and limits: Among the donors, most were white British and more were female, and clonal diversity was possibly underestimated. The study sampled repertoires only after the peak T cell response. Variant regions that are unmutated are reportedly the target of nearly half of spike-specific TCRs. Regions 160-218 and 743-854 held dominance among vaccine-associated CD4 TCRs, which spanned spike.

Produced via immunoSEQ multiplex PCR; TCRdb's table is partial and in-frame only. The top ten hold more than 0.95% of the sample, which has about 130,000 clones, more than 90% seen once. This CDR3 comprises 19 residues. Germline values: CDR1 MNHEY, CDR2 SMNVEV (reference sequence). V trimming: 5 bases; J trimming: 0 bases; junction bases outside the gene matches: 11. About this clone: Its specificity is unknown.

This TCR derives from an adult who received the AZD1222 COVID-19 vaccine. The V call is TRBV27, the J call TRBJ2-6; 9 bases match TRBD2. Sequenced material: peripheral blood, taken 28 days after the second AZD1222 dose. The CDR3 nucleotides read TGTGCCAGCAGTAGCCGCCTAAGCGGGGGGTCCTCTGGGGCCAACGTCCTGACTTTC. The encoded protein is CASSSRLSGGSSGANVLTF.